One and the same sample provided the 21 T cell receptor beta chains below, sequenced in a study of B cell selection in AIRE deficiency. Profiling relied on immunoSEQ multiplex PCR, and the TCRdb table lists in-frame clones only, not all of them. This sample has 20,000 to 30,000 clones, with 90% to 98% found just once. Conventional CD4 T cells were sorted as CD4+CD127+ cells. The sample taken for sequencing was CD4+CD127+ conventional T cells sorted from PBMCs. The receptor set was obtained from a human donor in good health.

V gene TRBV5-6 combines with J gene TRBJ1-6, with D unclear. CDR1 and CDR2 (germline): SGHDT, YYEEEE. The CDR3 totals 14 residues. V was shortened by 0 bases and J by 7 bases, with 8 bases between the two germline ends. DNA of the CDR3: TGTGCCAGCAGCTTGGTCGGGAGGAATTCACCCCTCCACTTT. It encodes CASSLVGRNSPLHF.

The rearrangement links TRBV4-3 to TRBJ2-2, with TRBD2 matching over 9 bases. This CDR3 is built from 14 residues. V trimming: 4 bases; J trimming: 7 bases; junction bases outside the gene matches: 4. Germline assignment: CDR1 LGHNA and CDR2 YSLEER. The CDR3 is CASSLETSGGELFF. The CDR3 DNA reads TGCGCCAGCAGCCTTGAGACTAGCGGCGGGGAGCTGTTTTTT.

The chain combines TRBV7-9 with TRBJ2-2, with D perhaps TRBD2 (6 bases). CDR1 and CDR2 (germline): SEHNR, FQNEAQ (reference sequence). V was clipped by 7 bases and J by 0 bases, with 12 bases between them. The CDR3 is made up of 15 amino acids. The CDR3 spells CASTEAGTNTGELFF. CDR3 coding DNA: TGTGCCAGCACAGAGGCGGGAACGAACACCGGGGAGCTGTTTTTT.

In its sample, this clone was seen once. The rearrangement uses TRBV9 and TRBJ2-7; no clear D gene. The length of the CDR3 is 15 residues. Trimming took 4 bases from V and 3 from J, leaving 17 bases between them. From germline, CDR1 is SGDLS and CDR2 YYNGEE. The DNA of the CDR3 is TGTGCCAGCAGCACTCTTTTCACTCAGTTCTACGAGCAGTACTTC. As protein: CASSTLFTQFYEQYF.

The V and J genes are TRBV29-1 and TRBJ1-1, with TRBD1 as a possible D gene (6 bases). The CDR3 spans 13 residues. V was cut by 4 bases and J by 4 bases, with 13 bases left in between. The germline V gene encodes CDR1 SQVTM and CDR2 ANQGSEA. CDR3 protein: CSVAGQWVTEAFF. The CDR3 DNA sequence: TGCAGCGTTGCCGGACAGTGGGTCACTGAAGCTTTCTTT.

This rearrangement joins TRBV7-2 to TRBJ2-1, with 8 bases matching TRBD1. The CDR3 has 14 residues. V shed 7 bases, J shed 5 bases, and the junction held 7 bases outside the gene matches. Germline CDR1 and CDR2: SGHTA and FQGNSA. The CDR3 coding sequence is TGTGCCAGCACCGACAGGGGCCGCCACAATGAGCAGTTCTTC. Its translation: CASTDRGRHNEQFF.

The V gene is TRBV18, the J gene TRBJ1-1, with a tentative D call TRBD1 (5 bases). The CDR3 length is 12 residues. Trimming stripped 5 bases from V and 4 bases from J, with 8 bases between. Germline V lookup: CDR1 KGHSH, CDR2 LQKENI. CDR3 sequence reads: CASSEGVTEAFF. CDR3 nucleotide sequence: TGTGCCAGCTCAGAAGGGGTCACTGAAGCTTTCTTT. Using reference TRBV18 and TRBJ1-1 for the parts outside the CDR3, the full variable domain is NAGVMQNPRHLVRRRGQEARLRCSPMKGHSHVYWYRQLPEEGLKFMVYLQKENIIDESGMPKERFSAEFPKEGPSILRIQQVVRGDSAAYFCASSEGVTEAFFGQGTRLTVV.

J is TRBJ2-7 and V is TRBV7-2; 8 bases align to TRBD1. The CDR3 consists of 14 residues. V lost 4 bases and J lost 3; bases outside the gene matches: 5. Germline V CDR1 and CDR2: SGHTA, FQGNSA. The CDR3 sequence: CASSSGTGNYEQYF. CDR3 DNA sequence: TGTGCCAGCAGCTCCGGGACAGGAAACTACGAGCAGTACTTC.

J is TRBJ2-5 and V is TRBV15, with TRBD2 as a possible D gene (5 bases). V was cut by 4 bases and J by 5 bases, with 14 bases left in between. The CDR3 consists of 14 residues. Germline V gene data show CDR1 as LNHNV and CDR2 as YYDKDF (reference sequence). CDR3 residues: CATSNGRDQETQYF. CDR3 nucleotides: TGTGCCACCAGCAATGGACGGGATCAGGAGACCCAGTACTTC.

V is TRBV7-9 and J is TRBJ2-7; the match to TRBD2 covers 7 bases. Germline V gene lookup returns CDR1 SEHNR and CDR2 FQNEAQ (reference sequence). The CDR3 totals 14 residues. V gave up 1 base and J gave up 3 bases; unmatched junction bases: 3. Here the CDR3 DNA reads TGTGCCAGCAGCTTAGTGGGGGGGTACTACGAGCAGTACTTC. Translated: CASSLVGGYYEQYF.

The chain uses TRBV6-6 and TRBJ2-7, with D possibly being TRBD1 (6 bases). The CDR3 length is 13 residues. V lost 7 bases and J lost 4, with 14 bases in between. CDR1 is MNHNY, CDR2 SVGAGI, per germline (reference sequence). The CDR3 region is CASTSGARYEQYF. The CDR3 region has the DNA TGTGCCAGCACATCAGGGGCGCGGTACGAGCAGTACTTC.

This sequence joins TRBV5-4 and TRBJ2-1; TRBD2 matches at 8 bases. V lost 1 base, J lost 4 bases, and 4 bases stayed unmatched. Germline CDR1 SGHNT, CDR2 YYREEE (reference sequence). The CDR3 extends over 15 amino acids. The CDR3 spells CASSLYSGTYNEQFF. The DNA for the CDR3 is TGTGCCAGCAGCTTGTATAGCGGGACTTACAATGAGCAGTTCTTC.

The chain uses TRBV19 and TRBJ2-2; D not certain. Germline V gene data show CDR1 as LNHDA and CDR2 as SQIVND (reference sequence). Trimming took 2 bases from V and 6 from J, leaving 13 bases between them. CDR3 size: 15 residues. CDR3 amino acids: CASSIRTARPGELFF. The CDR3 region has the DNA TGTGCCAGTAGTATACGCACCGCAAGGCCCGGGGAGCTGTTTTTT.

The J gene is TRBJ2-7, the V gene TRBV28; D not certain. The germline V gene encodes CDR1 MDHEN and CDR2 SYDVKM. The CDR3 runs to 12 residues. With 6 bases removed from V and 3 bases from J, the gap between germline ends came to 9 bases. The CDR3 sequence is CASRGYFYEQYF. In DNA, the CDR3 is TGTGCCAGCAGAGGGTACTTCTACGAGCAGTACTTC.

J is TRBJ1-5 and V is TRBV6-6; 7 bases are shared with TRBD1. From germline, CDR1 is MNHNY and CDR2 SVGAGI (reference sequence). The junction had 5 bases not matched to a gene; V was cut back by 5 bases and J by 4 bases. The CDR3 extends over 14 amino acids. CDR3 sequence reads: CASSQLTGNQPQHF. The CDR3 DNA sequence: TGTGCCAGCAGTCAACTGACAGGGAATCAGCCCCAGCATTTT.

J is TRBJ2-3 and V is TRBV28, with D unclear. The CDR3 covers 16 residues. The germline V and J ends were trimmed by 6 bases and 3 bases, with 19 bases remaining between them. Germline-derived CDR1 and CDR2 are MDHEN and SYDVKM. CDR3 sequence: CASSLNHGSPTDTQYF. Written as DNA, the CDR3 is TGTGCCAGCAGCTTAAACCACGGGTCCCCGACAGATACGCAGTATTTT.

J is TRBJ2-1 and V is TRBV18; 8 bases agree with TRBD1. The J segment lost 3 bases and the V segment lost 1 base, leaving 5 bases of the junction unmatched. CDR1 KGHSH and CDR2 LQKENI come from the germline V gene. The CDR3 runs to 16 residues. CDR3 sequence: CASSPQYRGDYNEQFF. Here the CDR3 DNA reads TGTGCCAGCTCACCACAATACAGGGGGGACTACAATGAGCAGTTCTTC.

To note about this clone: An end of the junction differs from the germline gene, which may be a read error. V gene TRBV5-6 combines with J gene TRBJ2-7; 10 bases line up with TRBD2. The CDR3 is 13 amino acids. Germline loops: CDR1 SGHDT, CDR2 YYEEEE. CDR3 DNA: TGTCCCAGCAGCTTTAGCGGGAGGCACGAGCAGTACTTC. It is translated as CPSSFSGRHEQYF.

V gene TRBV28 combines with J gene TRBJ1-5, with TRBD1 matching 7 bases. CDR1 is MDHEN and CDR2 is SYDVKM in the germline V gene. Trimming removed 4 bases from V and 9 bases from J; junction bases left unmatched: 18. There are 17 residues in the CDR3. The DNA of the CDR3 is TGTGCCAGCAGTTCCCGGGACAGCCGGAGTCCTACACGGCCCCAGCATTTT. It translates to CASSSRDSRSPTRPQHF.

The chain carries TRBV19 and TRBJ2-1; D might be TRBD1 (6 bases). V lost 1 base, J lost 4 bases, and 17 bases lay in between. Germline V gene lookup returns CDR1 LNHDA and CDR2 SQIVND (reference sequence). CDR3 length: 17 amino acids. CDR3 DNA sequence: TGTGCCAGTAGTATAGTGGTGGGCAGGGGCATATACAATGAGCAGTTCTTC. Protein product: CASSIVVGRGIYNEQFF.

The chain combines TRBV7-9 with TRBJ2-5; 15 bases are a match to TRBD2. J lost 5 bases, V lost 6 bases, and 10 bases had no gene match. The germline V gene encodes CDR1 SEHNR and CDR2 FQNEAQ (reference sequence). The CDR3 sequence is 17 residues long. The CDR3 loop is CASRPDRGLAGGETQYF. CDR3 sequence (DNA): TGTGCCAGCAGACCAGACAGGGGACTAGCGGGGGGCGAGACCCAGTACTTC.